This T cell receptor beta chain derives from a study of T cell repertoires in cytomegalovirus infection. Overall study: It was the public TCR beta signatures that indicated both CMV infection and matching HLA type. General study findings and limits: Across the ex vivo response, the dominant clonotypes were HLA-C-restricted CMV-specific TCR beta clonotypes.

From the reads, TCRdb called clonotypes with MiXCR, one entry per CDR3 protein. The sample lists 450,000 to 550,000 distinct CDR3 sequences; 42% were seen once. This clonotype appeared a few times. Its antigen is unidentified. The CDR3 is made up of 12 amino acids. Deletions cut 0 bases from V and 7 bases from J, with 7 bases between. The TCR comes from a human donor in good health (CMV status not recorded). Some clones in this sample may be carry-over from other donors' samples. The genes are TRBV12-3 or TRBV12-4 and TRBJ2-7, with unresolved D. The source material was cultured PBMCs, sampled from culture after CMV antigen stimulation. The CDR3 DNA is TGTGCCAGCAGTTTAGCAGCTACTGAGCAGTACTTC. Residues: CASSLAATEQYF.